This T cell receptor (beta chain) stems from a study of T cell repertoires in cytomegalovirus infection. Overall study: CMV infection and matching HLA type were both indicated by public TCR beta signatures.

In its sample, this clonotype was seen many times. CDR3 length: 15 amino acids. Trimming took off 5 bases at V and 2 bases at J, with 12 bases between the two ends. Germline V gene data show CDR1 as LNHDA and CDR2 as SQIVND (reference sequence). One entry per CDR3 protein, called by TCRdb with MiXCR from the reads. This sample has under 850,000 distinct CDR3 sequences, with roughly 35% found just once. This rearrangement joins TRBV19 to TRBJ2-2; D is unclear. Material for sequencing was PBMCs. The TCR sequence derives from a human donor in good health (CMV status not recorded). Some clones in this sample may be carry-over from other donors' samples. This CDR3 reads CASSVFSLNTGELFF. The CDR3 DNA sequence: TGTGCCAGTAGTGTATTTAGTCTTAACACCGGGGAGCTGTTTTTT. The full variable domain, with the rest looked up from reference TRBV19 and TRBJ2-2, is DGGITQSPKYLFRKEGQNVTLSCEQNLNHDAMYWYRQDPGQGLRLIYYSQIVNDFQKGDIAEGYSVSREKKESFPLTVTSAQKNPTAFYLCASSVFSLNTGELFFGEGSRLTVL.